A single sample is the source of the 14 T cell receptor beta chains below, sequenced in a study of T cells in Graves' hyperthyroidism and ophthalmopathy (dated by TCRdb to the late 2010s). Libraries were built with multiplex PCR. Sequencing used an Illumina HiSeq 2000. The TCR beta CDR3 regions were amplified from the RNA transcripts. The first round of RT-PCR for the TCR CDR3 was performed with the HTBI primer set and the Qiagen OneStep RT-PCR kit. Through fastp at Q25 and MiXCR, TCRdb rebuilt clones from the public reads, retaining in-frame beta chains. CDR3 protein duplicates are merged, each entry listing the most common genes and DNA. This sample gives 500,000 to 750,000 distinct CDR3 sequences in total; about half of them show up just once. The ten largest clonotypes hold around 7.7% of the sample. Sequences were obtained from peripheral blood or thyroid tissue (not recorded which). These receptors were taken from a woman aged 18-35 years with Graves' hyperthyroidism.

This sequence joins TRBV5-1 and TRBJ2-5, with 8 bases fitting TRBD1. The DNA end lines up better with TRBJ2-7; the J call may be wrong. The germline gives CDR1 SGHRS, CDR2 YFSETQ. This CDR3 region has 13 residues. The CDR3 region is CASSWDRKNEQYF. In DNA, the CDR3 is TGCGCCAGCAGCTGGGACAGGAAGAACGAGCAGTACTTC.

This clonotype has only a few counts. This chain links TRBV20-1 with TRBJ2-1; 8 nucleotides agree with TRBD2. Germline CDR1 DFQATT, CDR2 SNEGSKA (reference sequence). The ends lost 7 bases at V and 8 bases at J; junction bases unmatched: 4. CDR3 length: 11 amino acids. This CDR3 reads CSGAGDYEQFF. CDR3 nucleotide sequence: TGCAGTGGAGCGGGAGATTATGAGCAGTTCTTC.

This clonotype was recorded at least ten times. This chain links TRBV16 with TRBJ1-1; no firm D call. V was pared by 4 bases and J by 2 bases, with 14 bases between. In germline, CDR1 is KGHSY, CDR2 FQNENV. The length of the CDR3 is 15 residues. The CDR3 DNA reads TGTGCCAGCAGCCGCCTATCAAGTTTTAACACTGAAGCTTTCTTT. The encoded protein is CASSRLSSFNTEAFF. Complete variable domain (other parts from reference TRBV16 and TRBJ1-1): GEEVAQTPKHLVRGEGQKAKLYCAPIKGHSYVFWYQQVLKNEFKFLISFQNENVFDETGMPKERFSAKCLPNSPCSLEIQATKLEDSAVYFCASSRLSSFNTEAFFGQGTRLTVV.

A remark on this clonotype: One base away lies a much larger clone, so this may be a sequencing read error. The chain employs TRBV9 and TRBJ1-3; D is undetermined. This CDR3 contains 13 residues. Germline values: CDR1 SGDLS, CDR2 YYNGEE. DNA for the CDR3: TGTGCCAGCAGCCCTGAGGCTGGAAACACCGTATATTTT. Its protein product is CASSPEAGNTVYF.

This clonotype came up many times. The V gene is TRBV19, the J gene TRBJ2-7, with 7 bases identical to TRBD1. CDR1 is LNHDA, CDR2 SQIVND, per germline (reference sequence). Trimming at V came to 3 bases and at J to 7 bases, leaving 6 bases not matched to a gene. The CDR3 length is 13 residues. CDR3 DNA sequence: TGTGCCAGTAGTATCGGGACAGCTGGGGAGCAGTACTTC. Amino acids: CASSIGTAGEQYF. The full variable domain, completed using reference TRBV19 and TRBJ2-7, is DGGITQSPKYLFRKEGQNVTLSCEQNLNHDAMYWYRQDPGQGLRLIYYSQIVNDFQKGDIAEGYSVSREKKESFPLTVTSAQKNPTAFYLCASSIGTAGEQYFGPGTRLTVT.

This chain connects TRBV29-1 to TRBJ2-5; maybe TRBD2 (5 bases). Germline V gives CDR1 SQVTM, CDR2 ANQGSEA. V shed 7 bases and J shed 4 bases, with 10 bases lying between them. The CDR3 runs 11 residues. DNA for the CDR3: TGCAGCGAAGGACTTCTAGAGACCCAGTACTTC. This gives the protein CSEGLLETQYF.

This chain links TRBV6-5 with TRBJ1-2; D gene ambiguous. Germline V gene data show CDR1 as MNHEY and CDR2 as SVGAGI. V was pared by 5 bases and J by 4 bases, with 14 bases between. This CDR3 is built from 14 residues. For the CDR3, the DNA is TGTGCCAGCAGTCTCTACAAGGGCTCCTATGGCTACACCTTC. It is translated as CASSLYKGSYGYTF.

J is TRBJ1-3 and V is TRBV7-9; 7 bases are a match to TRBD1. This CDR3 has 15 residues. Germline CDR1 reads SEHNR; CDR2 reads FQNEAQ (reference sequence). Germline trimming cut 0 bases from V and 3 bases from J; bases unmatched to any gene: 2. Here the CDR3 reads CASSLAAGGGNTIYF. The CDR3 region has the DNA TGTGCCAGCAGCTTAGCGGCAGGGGGTGGAAACACCATATATTTT. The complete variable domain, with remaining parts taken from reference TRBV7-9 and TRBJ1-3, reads DTGVSQNPRHKITKRGQNVTFRCDPISEHNRLYWYRQTLGQGPEFLTYFQNEAQLEKSRLLSDRFSAERPKGSFSTLEIQRTEQGDSAMYLCASSLAAGGGNTIYFGEGSWLTVV.

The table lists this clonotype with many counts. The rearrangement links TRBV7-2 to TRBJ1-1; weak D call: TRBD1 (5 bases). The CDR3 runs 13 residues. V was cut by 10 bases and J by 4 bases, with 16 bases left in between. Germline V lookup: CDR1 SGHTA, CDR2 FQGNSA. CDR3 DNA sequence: TGTGCCACCACGAGGGGCGTCGGCACTGAAGCTTTCTTT. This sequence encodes CATTRGVGTEAFF.

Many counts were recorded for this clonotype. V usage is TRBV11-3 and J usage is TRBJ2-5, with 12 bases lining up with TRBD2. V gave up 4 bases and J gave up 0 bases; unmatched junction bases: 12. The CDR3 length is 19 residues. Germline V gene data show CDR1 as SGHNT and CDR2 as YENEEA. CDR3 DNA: TGTGCCAGCAGCTCTCTGACTAGCGGGAGCAGAAGCAACCAAGAGACCCAGTACTTC. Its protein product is CASSSLTSGSRSNQETQYF.

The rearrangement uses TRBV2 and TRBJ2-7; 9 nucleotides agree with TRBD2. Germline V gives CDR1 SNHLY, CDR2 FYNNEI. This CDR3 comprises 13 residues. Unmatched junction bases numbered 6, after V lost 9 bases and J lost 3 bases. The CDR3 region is CASLAGKVYEQYF. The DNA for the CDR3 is TGTGCCAGTCTAGCGGGAAAGGTCTACGAGCAGTACTTC.

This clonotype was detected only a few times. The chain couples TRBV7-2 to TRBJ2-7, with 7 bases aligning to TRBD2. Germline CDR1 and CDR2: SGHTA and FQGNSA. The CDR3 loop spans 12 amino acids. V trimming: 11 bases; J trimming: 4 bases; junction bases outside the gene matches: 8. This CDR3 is CAVKRDPYEQYF. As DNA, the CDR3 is TGTGCCGTCAAGCGGGACCCATACGAGCAGTACTTC.

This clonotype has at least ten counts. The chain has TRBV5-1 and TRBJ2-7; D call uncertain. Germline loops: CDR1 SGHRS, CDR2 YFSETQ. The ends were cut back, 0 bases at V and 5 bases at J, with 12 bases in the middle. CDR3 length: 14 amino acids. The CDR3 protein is CASSLAGRSNEQYF. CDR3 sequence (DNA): TGCGCCAGCAGCTTGGCGGGTAGGTCCAACGAGCAGTACTTC.

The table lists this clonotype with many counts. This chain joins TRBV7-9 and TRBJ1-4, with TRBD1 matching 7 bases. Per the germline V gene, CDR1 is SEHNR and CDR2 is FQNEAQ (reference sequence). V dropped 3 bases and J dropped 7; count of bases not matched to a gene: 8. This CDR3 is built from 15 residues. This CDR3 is CASSFQQGIGEKLFF. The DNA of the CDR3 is TGTGCCAGCAGCTTCCAACAGGGGATTGGTGAAAAACTGTTTTTT. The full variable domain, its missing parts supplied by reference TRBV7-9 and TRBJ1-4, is DTGVSQNPRHKITKRGQNVTFRCDPISEHNRLYWYRQTLGQGPEFLTYFQNEAQLEKSRLLSDRFSAERPKGSFSTLEIQRTEQGDSAMYLCASSFQQGIGEKLFFGSGTQLSVL.